This T cell receptor beta chain appears in the sequencing data of a study of T-cell reconstitution after alpha-beta-depleted transplantation in children. Worth noting for this clonotype: Its antigen remains unidentified.

Study results and limitations: Diversity and T-cell counts at one year after transplant derived mostly from new T cells. About two months after transplant, alpha-beta T cells reportedly came from several hundred expanded graft clones. Surviving thymic progenitors and recipient T cells were the source of high TCRbeta diversity at day 60 in some patients.

Library preparation (for TCRbeta) was performed with unique molecular identifiers. TCRdb reprocessed the PCR reads via MiXCR and lists one record per CDR3 protein. The data hold about 980,000 distinct CDR3 sequences, with roughly 29% observed a single time. The CDR3 loop spans 14 amino acids. The germline V gene encodes CDR1 SNHLY and CDR2 FYNNEI. The V end was cut by 1 base, the J end by 7 bases, with 13 bases between. The J gene is TRBJ1-2, the V gene TRBV2; D is undetermined. The clonotype comes from a boy less than two years old who had a stem cell transplant for SCID, so the T cells may come from the graft donor. The sequenced sample was PBMCs, mostly from graft donor cells, obtained 360 days after TCRalphabeta/CD19-depleted stem cell transplant. The CDR3 nucleotides read TGTGCCAGCAGTGAAGATGGCAGGCACCTTGGCTACACCTTC. Its protein product is CASSEDGRHLGYTF.